This T cell receptor beta chain was documented in a study of cytomegalovirus exposure and HLA in healthy donors. V was pared by 3 bases and J by 2 bases, with 13 bases between. CDR1 is MGHRA and CDR2 is YSYEKL in the germline V gene. The CDR3 consists of 16 residues. PCR involved 60 Vbeta and 13 Jbeta primers. Assay: immunoSEQ multiplex PCR; the TCRdb copy retains only in-frame clones and omits some. The sample holds about 82,000 clones, 70% to 85% seen once. Sample: PBMCs. The chain is built from TRBV4-1 and TRBJ1-4; a possible D gene is TRBD1 (6 bases). This sequence was found in a middle-aged man in good health and CMV-seropositive. CDR3 loop: CASSQVLGATNEKLFF. The CDR3 region has the DNA TGCGCCAGCAGCCAGGTTTTGGGGGCGACTAATGAAAAACTGTTTTTT.